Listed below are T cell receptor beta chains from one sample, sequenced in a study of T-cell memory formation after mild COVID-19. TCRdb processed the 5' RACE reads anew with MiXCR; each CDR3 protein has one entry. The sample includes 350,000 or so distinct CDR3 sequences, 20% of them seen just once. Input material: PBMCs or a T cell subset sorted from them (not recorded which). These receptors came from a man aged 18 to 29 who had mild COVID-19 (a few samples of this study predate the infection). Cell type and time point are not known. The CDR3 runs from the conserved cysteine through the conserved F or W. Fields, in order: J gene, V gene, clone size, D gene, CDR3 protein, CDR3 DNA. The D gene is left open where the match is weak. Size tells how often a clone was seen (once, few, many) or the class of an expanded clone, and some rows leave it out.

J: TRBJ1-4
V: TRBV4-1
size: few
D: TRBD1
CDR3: CASSQDPPGTGVFLFF
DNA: TGCGCCAGCAGCCAAGATCCTCCCGGGACAGGGGTTTTTTTGTTTTTT

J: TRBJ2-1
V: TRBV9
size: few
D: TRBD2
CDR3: CASTPSGGGNEQFF
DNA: TGTGCCAGCACCCCTAGCGGGGGTGGTAATGAGCAGTTCTTC

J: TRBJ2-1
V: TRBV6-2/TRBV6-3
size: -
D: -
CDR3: CASRHSVGAGIYNEQFF
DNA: TGTGCCAGCAGGCACTCAGTTGGAGCGGGTATATACAATGAGCAGTTCTTC

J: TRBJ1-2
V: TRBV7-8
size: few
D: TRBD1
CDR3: CASSRTGSGYTF
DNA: TGTGCCAGCAGCCGGACAGGGTCGGGCTACACCTTC

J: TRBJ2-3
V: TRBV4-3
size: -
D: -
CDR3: CASSQEGYTDTQYF
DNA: TGCGCCAGCAGCCAAGAGGGCTACACAGATACGCAGTATTTT

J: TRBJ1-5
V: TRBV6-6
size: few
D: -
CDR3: CASSYVAGPQHF
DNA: TGTGCCAGCAGTTACGTGGCGGGGCCACAGCATTTT

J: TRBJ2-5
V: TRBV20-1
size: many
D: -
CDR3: CSATRETQYF
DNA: TGCAGTGCTACCCGAGAGACCCAGTACTTC

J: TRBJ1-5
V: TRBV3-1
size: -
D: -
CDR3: CASSGNNQPQHF
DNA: TGTGCCAGCTCGGGAAACAATCAGCCCCAGCATTTT

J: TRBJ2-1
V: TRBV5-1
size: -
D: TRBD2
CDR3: CASSLVTAGVNNEQFF
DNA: TGCGCCAGCAGCTTGGTCACAGCGGGAGTTAACAATGAGCAGTTCTTC

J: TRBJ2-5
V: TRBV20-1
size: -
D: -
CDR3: CSARVAGAGETQYF
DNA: TGCAGTGCTAGAGTTGCTGGGGCTGGGGAGACCCAGTACTTC

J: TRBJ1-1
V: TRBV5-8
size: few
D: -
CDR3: CASSFPRPEAFF
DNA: TGTGCCAGCAGCTTCCCCCGGCCTGAAGCTTTCTTT

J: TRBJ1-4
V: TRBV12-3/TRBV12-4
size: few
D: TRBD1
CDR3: CASSGTGDSRVRKLFF
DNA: TGTGCCAGCAGTGGGACAGGGGACTCAAGAGTTAGAAAACTGTTTTTT

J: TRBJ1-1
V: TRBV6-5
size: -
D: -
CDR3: CASNLLLGDTEAFF
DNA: TGTGCCAGCAACCTATTATTAGGAGACACTGAAGCTTTCTTT

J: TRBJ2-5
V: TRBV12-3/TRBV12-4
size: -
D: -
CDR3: CASTIGGAGETQYF
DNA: TGTGCCAGCACCATTGGGGGGGCGGGAGAGACCCAGTACTTC

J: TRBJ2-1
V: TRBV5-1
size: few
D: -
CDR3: CASSPVYAGASYNEQFF
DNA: TGCGCCAGCAGCCCGGTTTACGCGGGGGCCTCCTACAATGAGCAGTTCTTC

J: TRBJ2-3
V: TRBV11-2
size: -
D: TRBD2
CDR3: CASSLVLAAGLAGWGAYF
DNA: TGTGCCAGCAGCTTAGTTTTGGCGGCGGGACTAGCGGGGTGGGGTGCGTATTTT

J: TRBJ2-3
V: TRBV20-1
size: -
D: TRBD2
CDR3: CSASRRGVTDTQYF
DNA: TGCAGTGCCTCCCGGCGGGGGGTCACAGATACGCAGTATTTT

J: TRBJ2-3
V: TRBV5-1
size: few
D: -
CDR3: CASSLAVNIAWSTDTQYF
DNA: TGCGCCAGCAGCTTGGCGGTGAACATAGCGTGGAGCACAGATACGCAGTATTTT

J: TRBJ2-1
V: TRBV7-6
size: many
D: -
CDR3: CASSLALGSGEQFF
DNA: TGTGCCAGCAGCTTAGCCCTAGGGTCGGGAGAGCAGTTCTTC